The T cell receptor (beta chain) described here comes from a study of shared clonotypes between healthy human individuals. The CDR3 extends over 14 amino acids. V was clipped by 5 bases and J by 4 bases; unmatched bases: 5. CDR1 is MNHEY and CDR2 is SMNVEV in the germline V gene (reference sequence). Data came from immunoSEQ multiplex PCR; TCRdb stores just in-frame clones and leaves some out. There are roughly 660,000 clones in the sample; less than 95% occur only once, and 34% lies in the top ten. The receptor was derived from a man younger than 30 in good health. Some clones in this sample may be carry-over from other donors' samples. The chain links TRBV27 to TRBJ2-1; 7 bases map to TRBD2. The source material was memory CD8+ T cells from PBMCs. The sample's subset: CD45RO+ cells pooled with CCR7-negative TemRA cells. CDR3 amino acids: CASSAAGVYNEQFF. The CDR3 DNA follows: TGTGCCAGCAGTGCGGCGGGGGTATACAATGAGCAGTTCTTC.